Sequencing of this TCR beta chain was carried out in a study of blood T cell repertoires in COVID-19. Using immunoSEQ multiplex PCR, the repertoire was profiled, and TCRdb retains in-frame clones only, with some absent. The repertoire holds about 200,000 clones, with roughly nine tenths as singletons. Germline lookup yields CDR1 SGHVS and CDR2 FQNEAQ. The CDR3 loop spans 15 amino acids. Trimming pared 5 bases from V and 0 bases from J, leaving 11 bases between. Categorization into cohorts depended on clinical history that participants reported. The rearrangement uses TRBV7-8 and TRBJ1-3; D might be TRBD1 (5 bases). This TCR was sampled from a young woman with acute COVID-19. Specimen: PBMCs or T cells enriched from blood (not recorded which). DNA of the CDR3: TGTGCCAGCAGCCTGGACAATTCCTCTGGAAACACCATATATTTT. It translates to CASSLDNSSGNTIYF.